Following are 18 T cell receptor beta chains from one sample sequenced in a study of identical twins. In TCRdb, the 5' RACE reads were re-called with MiXCR into one record per CDR3 protein. The table lists hundreds of thousands of distinct CDR3 sequences, 15% to 20% of them singletons. The same data also contributed to another study, on T cells expressing NK-cell markers.

The source material was PBMCs. The receptors stem from a woman under 30 in good health.

The chain is built from TRBV20-1 and TRBJ2-5; D is unresolved. CDR3 length equals 14 residues. The V and J ends lost 3 bases and 4 bases respectively, with 15 bases between them. CDR1 and CDR2 from the germline V gene are DFQATT and SNEGSKA (reference sequence). This CDR3 reads CSARARSLGETQYF. The CDR3, as DNA: TGCAGTGCTAGGGCCAGGTCCCTGGGAGAGACCCAGTACTTC.

In this sample, this clonotype turned up many times. The CDR3 is CASSSFRASTDTQYF. CDR3 nucleotides: TGTGCCAGCAGTTCCTTTCGGGCTAGCACAGATACGCAGTATTTT. J is TRBJ2-3 and V is TRBV12-3 or TRBV12-4; no clear D. CDR3 length: 15 amino acids. V shed 4 bases and J shed 0 bases, with 11 bases lying between them.

The V and J genes are TRBV12-3 or TRBV12-4 and TRBJ1-1; possibly TRBD1 for D (5 bases). The CDR3 length is 15 residues. The V end lost 6 bases, the J end lost 0 bases, and 14 bases lay between the germline ends. This CDR3 reads CASSSPDSLNTEAFF. CDR3 DNA: TGTGCCAGCAGCTCCCCTGACAGCTTGAACACTGAAGCTTTCTTT.

This sequence joins TRBV20-1 and TRBJ1-6; unclear D gene. CDR3 length equals 14 residues. CDR1 and CDR2 (germline): DFQATT, SNEGSKA (reference sequence). V was pared by 1 base and J by 8 bases, with 12 bases between. The CDR3 spells CSARVSGMDSPLHF. In nucleotides, the CDR3 is TGCAGTGCTAGAGTTTCCGGGATGGATTCACCCCTCCACTTT.

V is TRBV14 and J is TRBJ2-5; D is ambiguous. The CDR3 consists of 15 residues. Germline-derived CDR1 and CDR2 are SGHDN and FVKESK. Trimming cost V 2 bases and J 5 bases, with 15 bases left between them. The CDR3 loop is CASSQMSVSWETQYF. DNA for the CDR3: TGTGCCAGCAGCCAAATGTCAGTAAGTTGGGAGACCCAGTACTTC. The whole variable domain, remainder taken from reference TRBV14 and TRBJ2-5, is EAGVTQFPSHSVIEKGQTVTLRCDPISGHDNLYWYRRVMGKEIKFLLHFVKESKQDESGMPNNRFLAERTGGTYSTLKVQPAELEDSGVYFCASSQMSVSWETQYFGPGTRLLVL.

There are a few counts of this clonotype. The chain couples TRBV3-1 to TRBJ2-1; 8 positions match TRBD1. The CDR3 length is 15 residues. Germline V gives CDR1 LGHDT, CDR2 YNNKEL (reference sequence). V trimming: 4 bases; J trimming: 2 bases; junction bases outside the gene matches: 4. The CDR3 DNA is TGTGCCAGCAGCCGCGGACAGGGTCCCTACAATGAGCAGTTCTTC. The encoded protein is CASSRGQGPYNEQFF.

This clonotype was seen more than once but under ten times. The genes are TRBV6-5 and TRBJ2-2; D remains ambiguous. There are 13 residues in the CDR3. Germline V gene sequence: CDR1 MNHEY, CDR2 SVGAGI. V lost 2 bases and J lost 6, with 7 bases in between. The CDR3 sequence is CASSYDGAGELFF. CDR3 sequence (DNA): TGTGCCAGCAGTTACGACGGAGCCGGGGAGCTGTTTTTT.

This clonotype was seen a handful of times. This sequence joins TRBV20-1 and TRBJ2-3; weak D call: TRBD1 (6 bases). There are 14 residues in the CDR3. CDR1 is DFQATT and CDR2 is SNEGSKA in the germline V gene (reference sequence). V was cut by 5 bases and J by 1 base, with 13 bases left in between. The CDR3 here is CSALQGGGTDTQYF. CDR3 nucleotide sequence: TGCAGTGCTTTACAGGGTGGCGGCACAGATACGCAGTATTTT.

The chain combines TRBV27 with TRBJ2-1; perhaps TRBD1 as D (6 bases). V was trimmed by 5 bases and J by 7 bases, leaving 9 bases between them. This CDR3 region has 12 residues. The germline V gene encodes CDR1 MNHEY and CDR2 SMNVEV (reference sequence). The CDR3, as DNA: TGTGCCAGCAGTGCAGGGGCGAATGAGCAGTTCTTC. Translated: CASSAGANEQFF.

The gene calls are TRBV20-1 and TRBJ2-1; a weak D match, TRBD2 (6 bases). The germline V gene encodes CDR1 DFQATT and CDR2 SNEGSKA (reference sequence). CDR3 length equals 16 residues. V gave up 1 base and J gave up 1 base, with 14 bases separating them. As DNA, the CDR3 is TGCAGTGCTAGAGCCCGGCGGGAATCGTCCTACAATGAGCAGTTCTTC. Its translation: CSARARRESSYNEQFF.

The sample holds a few counts of this clonotype. In DNA form, the CDR3 reads TGTGCCAGCAGACATACTAGCGGGGCTAACACCGGGGAGCTGTTTTTT. This translates into CASRHTSGANTGELFF. This sequence joins TRBV6-2 or TRBV6-3 and TRBJ2-2, with 10 bases lining up with TRBD2. CDR1 is MNHEY, CDR2 SVGEGT, per germline. Trimming cost V 6 bases and J 2 bases; bases outside gene matches: 6. This CDR3 has 16 residues.

This clonotype was seen a few times. This chain uses TRBV7-2 with TRBJ2-2, with D tentatively TRBD2 (9 bases). Germline assignment: CDR1 SGHTA and CDR2 FQGNSA. The V end lost 5 bases, the J end lost 2 bases, and 33 bases lay between the germline ends. This CDR3 region has 22 residues. CDR3 residues: CASSIHMAGGATSGFNTGELFF. The CDR3 nucleotides are TGTGCCAGCAGCATTCACATGGCAGGGGGCGCGACTAGCGGCTTCAACACCGGGGAGCTGTTTTTT.

The rearrangement links TRBV6-1 to TRBJ2-7; 14 bases map to TRBD2. The V segment lost 6 bases and the J segment 5 bases; nucleotides outside the gene matches: 6. Germline V gene data show CDR1 as MNHNS and CDR2 as SASEGT. The CDR3 has 15 amino acids. The CDR3 sequence: CASRTGTSGGHEQYF. The DNA of the CDR3 is TGTGCCAGCAGGACCGGGACTAGCGGGGGCCACGAGCAGTACTTC.

This clonotype has just a few counts. The chain links TRBV24-1 to TRBJ2-1, with D unresolved. This CDR3 region has 13 residues. Trimming removed 3 bases at V and 7 bases at J, with 9 bases between. Germline assignment: CDR1 KGHDR and CDR2 SFDVKD. The CDR3: CATSDLVGNEQFF. As DNA, the CDR3 is TGTGCCACCAGTGATCTAGTAGGGAATGAGCAGTTCTTC.

The chain combines TRBV7-9 with TRBJ2-1; 12 nucleotides match TRBD2. Germline lookup yields CDR1 SEHNR and CDR2 FQNEAQ (reference sequence). With 5 bases clipped from V and 7 bases from J, the junction kept 12 bases outside the gene matches. This CDR3 comprises 17 residues. CDR3 sequence (DNA): TGTGCCAGCAGCCCGTATTTTCTAGCGGGAGGGCCTAATGAGCAGTTCTTC. Translation: CASSPYFLAGGPNEQFF. The complete variable domain, with remaining parts taken from reference TRBV7-9 and TRBJ2-1, reads DTGVSQNPRHKITKRGQNVTFRCDPISEHNRLYWYRQTLGQGPEFLTYFQNEAQLEKSRLLSDRFSAERPKGSFSTLEIQRTEQGDSAMYLCASSPYFLAGGPNEQFFGPGTRLTVL.

This clonotype appeared many times. V gene TRBV6-5 combines with J gene TRBJ1-2; D is unclear. Germline V gene lookup returns CDR1 MNHEY and CDR2 SVGAGI. This CDR3 comprises 16 residues. With 6 bases removed from V and 8 bases from J, the gap between germline ends came to 25 bases. As DNA, the CDR3 is TGTGCCAGCAGCACTCGAGGCGCAGGAGGTGTAGGGGGCTACACCTTC. This codes for CASSTRGAGGVGGYTF.

The rearrangement uses TRBV12-3 or TRBV12-4 and TRBJ2-5; D call uncertain. The CDR3 contains 14 residues. V lost 2 bases to trimming and J lost 1 base, with 8 bases between them. The CDR3 nucleotides read TGTGCCAGCAGTTTATGGACGCCCCAAGAGACCCAGTACTTC. Translating it yields CASSLWTPQETQYF.

The table lists this clonotype with a few counts. The DNA of the CDR3 is TGCGCCAGCAGCTTGGAAGGTAGCGGGGGACCGGGGACCGGGGAGCTGTTTTTT. Translated: CASSLEGSGGPGTGELFF. V gene TRBV5-1 combines with J gene TRBJ2-2; 9 nucleotides line up with TRBD2. Per the germline V gene, CDR1 is SGHRS and CDR2 is YFSETQ. After removal of 0 bases from V and 5 bases from J, the junction contained 11 bases not matched to a gene. This CDR3 region has 18 residues.